This is a list of T cell receptor beta chains from one sample in a study of T cells after yellow fever vaccination. Each CDR3 protein gets one entry after TCRdb re-called the 5' RACE reads with MiXCR. This table holds some 300,000 distinct CDR3 sequences, roughly 8.4% found once. The source material was PBMCs, sampled around 45 days after the first yellow fever vaccination. The receptors originated from a man younger than 35 who received the YFV17D yellow fever vaccine. Each CDR3 is given with its conserved first and last residue. The D gene is left open where the match is weak. Only some rows state a clone size, as once, few, many or a class for expanded clones.

j_call clone_size d_call v_call cdr3_nt cdr3_aa
TRBJ2-1 many TRBD1 TRBV11-2 TGTGCCAGCAGCTTAGGGTGGACAGGTATCAATGAGCAGTTCTTC CASSLGWTGINEQFF
TRBJ2-7 . . TRBV2 TGTGCCAGCAGTGAACCCCGGGACGAGCAGTACTTC CASSEPRDEQYF
TRBJ1-2 few TRBD1 TRBV5-4 TGTGCCAGCAGAACAGGGGAAGGGTACTATGGCTACACCTTC CASRTGEGYYGYTF
TRBJ1-1 many . TRBV5-1 TGCGCCAGCAGCGGACCGGTTGGTGGAGGGATGAACACTGAAGCTTTCTTT CASSGPVGGGMNTEAFF
TRBJ2-1 few . TRBV7-2 TGTGCCAGCAGCGGTAGCTTCTATGAGCAGTTCTTC CASSGSFYEQFF
TRBJ1-1 few . TRBV27 TGTGCCAGCAGGACTTACGGCACTGAAGCTTTCTTT CASRTYGTEAFF
TRBJ1-1 many . TRBV5-1 TGCGCCAGCGGATCGGGCGAAAACACTGAAGCTTTCTTT CASGSGENTEAFF
TRBJ1-1 . . TRBV6-5 TGTGCCAGCAGTTACTCTGACGGGGGGAACACTGAGGCTTTCTTT CASSYSDGGNTEAFF
TRBJ1-2 . TRBD1 TRBV9 TGTGCCAGCAGCGGGACCGGGACAGGGAAATATGGCTACACCTTC CASSGTGTGKYGYTF
TRBJ1-5 few . TRBV7-2 TGTGCCAGCGCCGGGCAGGCCGATCAGCCCCAGCATTTT CASAGQADQPQHF
TRBJ2-1 . . TRBV12-3/TRBV12-4 TGTGCCAGCAGTTTTCGACGGGGGCGTTACAATGAGCAGTTCTTC CASSFRRGRYNEQFF
TRBJ1-1 few TRBD1 TRBV5-1 TGCGCCAGCAGCCCTGACAGGGGGCGGACGATGAACACTGAAGCTTTCTTT CASSPDRGRTMNTEAFF
TRBJ2-6 few . TRBV5-1 TGCGCCAGCAGCCCGGGTGACTCTGGGGCCAACGTCCTGACTTTC CASSPGDSGANVLTF
TRBJ1-1 many TRBD1 TRBV6-5 TGTGCCAGCAGTCACAGGGGGTGGAAGTCTCTAGCTTTCTTT CASSHRGWKSLAFF
TRBJ2-5 few . TRBV11-2 TGTGCCAGCAGCCTGCCGCCCCTAGCGTCAACCCAGTACTTC CASSLPPLASTQYF
TRBJ1-5 few . TRBV28 TGTGCCAGCAGCCTATCGGGACGGCCCCAGCATTTT CASSLSGRPQHF
TRBJ1-5 . . TRBV12-3/TRBV12-4 TGTGCCAGCAGTTTGATGACCAACAATCAGCCCCAGCATTTT CASSLMTNNQPQHF
TRBJ2-6 few . TRBV20-1 TGCAGTGCTAGAGTAGTCGCAGGGGCCAACGTCCTGACTTTC CSARVVAGANVLTF
TRBJ1-5 . TRBD1 TRBV2 TGTGCCAGCAGTGAGCTGACAGGGTTTAGCAATCAGCCCCAGCATTTT CASSELTGFSNQPQHF
TRBJ2-3 . . TRBV10-3 TGTGCCATCAGTGATGAGTATACGCAGTATTTT CAISDEYTQYF
TRBJ2-1 few . TRBV5-5 TGTGCCAGCATCCCGACCCCACATCCCTACAATGAGCAGTTCTTC CASIPTPHPYNEQFF
TRBJ2-4 few . TRBV4-1 TGCGCCAGCAGCCAAGACCAAGCCAAAAACATTCAGTACTTC CASSQDQAKNIQYF
TRBJ1-4 few . TRBV7-9 TGTGCCAGCAGCTTAGTTTTGGGAGTCGGGATTGGTGAAAAACTGTTTTTT CASSLVLGVGIGEKLFF
TRBJ1-5 few TRBD1 TRBV12-3/TRBV12-4 TGTGCCAGCAGTTTAACAGGACAGGACAATCAGCCCCAGCATTTT CASSLTGQDNQPQHF